Below, 2 T cell receptor beta chains from the same sample are listed, as sequenced in a study of blood T cell repertoires in COVID-19. The table came from immunoSEQ multiplex PCR; TCRdb's copy has only in-frame clones and leaves some out. The repertoire holds a few hundred thousand clones, with roughly 89% as singletons. The sequenced material came from PBMCs or T cells enriched from blood (not recorded which). All receptors come from a woman in her fifties or sixties who had been exposed to COVID-19.

The chain combines TRBV5-4 with TRBJ1-2, with D maybe TRBD1 (5 bases). Germline V CDR1 and CDR2: SGHNT, YYREEE (reference sequence). V dropped 1 base and J dropped 8 bases, with 15 bases sitting between them. CDR3 length: 14 residues. DNA of the CDR3: TGTGCCAGCAGCTTGTTTCTGGGGGGAGGAGGCTACACCTTC. This sequence encodes CASSLFLGGGGYTF.

This clone was picked up a small number of times. The chain is built from TRBV7-8 and TRBJ1-4; TRBD1 might be the D (5 bases). The CDR3 is 14 residues long. V dropped 0 bases and J dropped 8 bases, with 10 bases sitting between them. CDR1 is SGHVS, CDR2 FQNEAQ, per germline. As DNA, the CDR3 is TGTGCCAGCAGCTTAGCTGGGGGGGAAGAAAAACTGTTTTTT. It yields the protein CASSLAGGEEKLFF. Combining the CDR3 with reference TRBV7-8 and TRBJ1-4 gives the whole variable domain GAGVSQSPRYKVAKRGQDVALRCDPISGHVSLFWYQQALGQGPEFLTYFQNEAQLDKSGLPSDRFFAERPEGSVSTLKIQRTQQEDSAVYLCASSLAGGEEKLFFGSGTQLSVL.